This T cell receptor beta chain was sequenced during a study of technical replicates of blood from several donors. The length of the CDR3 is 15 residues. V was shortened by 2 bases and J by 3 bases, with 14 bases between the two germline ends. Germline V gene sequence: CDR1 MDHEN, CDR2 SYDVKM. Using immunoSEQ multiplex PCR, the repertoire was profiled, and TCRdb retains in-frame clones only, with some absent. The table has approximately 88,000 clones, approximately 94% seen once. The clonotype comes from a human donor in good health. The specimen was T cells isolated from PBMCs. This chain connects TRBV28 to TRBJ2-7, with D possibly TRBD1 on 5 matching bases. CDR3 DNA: TGTGCCAGCAGTTTAAGGGCAGGGAAGGGCTACGAGCAGTACTTC. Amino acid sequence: CASSLRAGKGYEQYF.